Listed here are 17 T cell receptor beta chains from one sample, sequenced in a study of OX40 agonist ivuxolimab in advanced cancers. Some clones are missing from TCRdb's copy, which holds only in-frame ones; the method was immunoSEQ multiplex PCR. The sample includes about 58,000 clones, around 79% of them seen just once. Material: CD4+ or CD8+ T cells sorted from blood, obtained in a trial of the OX40 agonist ivuxolimab. These receptors all stem from an adult with an advanced solid tumor such as melanoma, head and neck, liver or kidney cancer.

CDR3 protein: CASETGGGQPQHF. The CDR3 nucleotides are TGTGCCAGCGAGACAGGGGGCGGGCAGCCCCAGCATTTT. V is TRBV6-1 and J is TRBJ1-5; TRBD1 matches at 10 bases. The CDR3 covers 13 residues. Trimming cost V 8 bases and J 7 bases; bases outside gene matches: 5. Germline V lookup: CDR1 MNHNS, CDR2 SASEGT.

Regarding this clone: At one boundary the junction diverges from the germline segment, which might be a read error. The rearrangement joins TRBV9 to TRBJ2-5; tentative D call: TRBD2 (6 bases). Per germline, CDR1 SGDLS and CDR2 YYNGEE. The CDR3 extends over 14 amino acids. CDR3 DNA: TGTGCCGGCAGCGTATTCATAGGAGGGGAGACCCAGTACTTC. It is translated as CAGSVFIGGETQYF.

The chain is built from TRBV5-1 and TRBJ2-3, with D possibly TRBD1 on 5 matching bases. V was trimmed by 4 bases and J by 0 bases, leaving 12 bases between them. This CDR3 comprises 15 residues. Germline loops: CDR1 SGHRS, CDR2 YFSETQ. The CDR3 loop is CASSPADKSTDTQYF. The CDR3 DNA sequence: TGCGCCAGCAGCCCGGCGGACAAAAGCACAGATACGCAGTATTTT. The entire variable domain, with the rest obtained from reference TRBV5-1 and TRBJ2-3, is as follows: KAGVTQTPRYLIKTRGQQVTLSCSPISGHRSVSWYQQTPGQGLQFLFEYFSETQRNKGNFPGRFSGRQFSNSRSEMNVSTLELGDSALYLCASSPADKSTDTQYFGPGTRLTVL.

The rearrangement uses TRBV5-1 and TRBJ2-2; 9 bases align to TRBD1. The length of the CDR3 is 16 residues. Per germline, CDR1 SGHRS and CDR2 YFSETQ. V gave up 3 bases and J gave up 6 bases; unmatched junction bases: 9. CDR3 nucleotides: TGCGCCAGCAGCTCTGGGACAGGGTCGGGTGCCGGGGAGCTGTTTTTT. Residues: CASSSGTGSGAGELFF.

In this sample, this clone turned up once. Here the CDR3 DNA reads TGCAGCGTCGCTTTCGGGGAGGGAGAGACCCAGTACTTC. This encodes CSVAFGEGETQYF. This chain uses TRBV29-1 with TRBJ2-5; 7 bases align to TRBD2. Germline V gene data show CDR1 as SQVTM and CDR2 as ANQGSEA. CDR3 length equals 13 residues. V was clipped by 6 bases and J by 4 bases; unmatched bases: 8.

The genes are TRBV14 and TRBJ2-5; D remains unclear. Germline CDR1 reads SGHDN; CDR2 reads FVKESK. The CDR3 covers 14 residues. V lost 5 bases to trimming and J lost 5 bases, with 15 bases between them. The CDR3 nucleotides are TGTGCCAGCAGCTTTTTGGGCGAGAGGGAGACCCAGTACTTC. Protein product: CASSFLGERETQYF.

This clone was seen a handful of times. The chain employs TRBV15 and TRBJ2-1; TRBD2 matches 11 bases. V trimming: 8 bases; J trimming: 5 bases; junction bases outside the gene matches: 2. This CDR3 comprises 13 residues. Germline V gene lookup returns CDR1 LNHNV and CDR2 YYDKDF (reference sequence). CDR3 DNA: TGTGCCACCGGGACTAGCGGCAACAATGAGCAGTTCTTC. This sequence encodes CATGTSGNNEQFF.

This chain connects TRBV10-3 to TRBJ2-2, with D uncertain. The germline V and J ends were trimmed by 6 bases and 1 base, with 6 bases remaining between them. CDR1 is ENHRY and CDR2 is SYGVKD in the germline V gene. The CDR3 runs to 13 residues. The CDR3 nucleotides are TGTGCCATCAGGGTTGAGAACACCGGGGAGCTGTTTTTT. It translates to CAIRVENTGELFF.

V is TRBV7-6 and J is TRBJ2-1; a possible D gene is TRBD2 (5 bases). Per germline, CDR1 SGHVS and CDR2 FNYEAQ. Trimming pared 1 base from V and 7 bases from J, leaving 8 bases between. The CDR3 loop spans 13 amino acids. For the CDR3, the DNA is TGTGCCAGCAGCTTAGTGGGCGGGAATGAGCAGTTCTTC. It codes for CASSLVGGNEQFF. The full variable domain, completed using reference TRBV7-6 and TRBJ2-1, is GAGVSQSPRYKVTKRGQDVALRCDPISGHVSLYWYRQALGQGPEFLTYFNYEAQQDKSGLPNDRFSAERPEGSISTLTIQRTEQRDSAMYRCASSLVGGNEQFFGPGTRLTVL.

The V gene is TRBV6-5, the J gene TRBJ2-7, with 7 bases fitting TRBD2. Germline loops: CDR1 MNHEY, CDR2 SVGAGI. This CDR3 comprises 15 residues. The trim removed 0 bases at V and 2 bases at J, leaving 4 bases unmatched. The CDR3 DNA reads as TGTGCCAGCAGTTACTCGGGGGGGACTCCCTACGAGCAGTACTTC. This codes for CASSYSGGTPYEQYF.

This chain uses TRBV5-1 with TRBJ1-5; 7 positions agree with TRBD1. The CDR3 is 15 residues long. V lost 4 bases, J lost 4 bases, and 8 bases stayed unmatched. Germline V gene data show CDR1 as SGHRS and CDR2 as YFSETQ. The CDR3 DNA is TGCGCCAGCAGCCTCCTCGGACAGGAGAATCAGCCCCAGCATTTT. Its translation: CASSLLGQENQPQHF.

The chain uses TRBV10-3 and TRBJ1-2, with a weak D call TRBD1 (5 bases). This CDR3 spans 15 amino acids. Per germline, CDR1 ENHRY and CDR2 SYGVKD. The ends were cut back, 4 bases at V and 3 bases at J, with 15 bases in the middle. The CDR3 sequence: CAISGSAGGHYGYTF. The DNA of the CDR3 is TGTGCCATCAGTGGCTCGGCGGGGGGACACTATGGCTACACCTTC.

The CDR3 region has the DNA TGCGCCAGCAGTGAGTTTGTCGGGGGGGCCGAGCAGTACTTC. Encoded protein: CASSEFVGGAEQYF. This sequence joins TRBV10-1 and TRBJ2-7; 8 nucleotides match TRBD2. This CDR3 has 14 residues. J gave up 6 bases and V 1 base, and 5 bases lay outside the gene matches. Looked up from germline, CDR1 is WNHNN and CDR2 is SYGVQD (reference sequence).

J is TRBJ2-1 and V is TRBV5-1; D possibly corresponds to TRBD1 (5 bases). The CDR3 length is 16 residues. Trimming removed 4 bases at V and 0 bases at J, with 14 bases between. From germline, CDR1 is SGHRS and CDR2 YFSETQ. In nucleotides, the CDR3 is TGCGCCAGCAGCCCGACAGTTACAAGCTCCTACAATGAGCAGTTCTTC. Protein sequence: CASSPTVTSSYNEQFF.

This clone was counted between two and nine times. The V gene is TRBV10-1, the J gene TRBJ1-2, with a weak D call TRBD1 (5 bases). The V end was cut by 6 bases, the J end by 5 bases, with 16 bases between. This CDR3 has 14 residues. Per the germline V gene, CDR1 is WNHNN and CDR2 is SYGVQD (reference sequence). The DNA for the CDR3 is TGCGCCAGCAGCCCCGCAGGGAATTTTTATGGCTACACCTTC. Amino acids: CASSPAGNFYGYTF.

The chain uses TRBV28 and TRBJ1-2, with TRBD1 as a possible D gene (6 bases). The CDR3 has 13 amino acids. Trimming cost V 3 bases and J 2 bases, with 7 bases left between them. Germline CDR1 and CDR2: MDHEN and SYDVKM. The CDR3 here is CASSLDSNYGYTF. The CDR3 nucleotides are TGTGCCAGCAGTTTGGACAGCAACTATGGCTACACCTTC.

V usage is TRBV5-1 and J usage is TRBJ2-7; 7 bases match TRBD2. CDR3 length: 13 amino acids. J gave up 3 bases and V 3 bases, and 3 bases lay outside the gene matches. The germline gives CDR1 SGHRS, CDR2 YFSETQ. The CDR3 loop reads CASSSRDYYEQYF. CDR3 sequence (DNA): TGCGCCAGCAGCTCCCGGGACTACTACGAGCAGTACTTC.